One sample yielded the 2 T cell receptor beta chains listed below, sequenced in a study of IL-17A CD8 T cells in psoriatic arthritis synovium. CD3+ T cells, isolated magnetically, got PMA and ionomycin for approximately 1.4 hours before cytokine secretion labeling. Psoriatic arthritis patients had synovial fluid drawn from joints that were actively inflamed. Sequencing used immunoSEQ multiplex PCR; TCRdb keeps in-frame clones, though not all of them. This table has just under 2,000 clones, approximately 70% appearing once. Sequenced material: IL-17A+ (IFN-gamma+/-) memory CD8+ T cells from synovial fluid. The subset denotes: IL-17A+IFNgamma+/- memory CD8+ (Tc17) cells. These receptors were obtained from a human donor with psoriatic arthritis.

The sample holds one count of this clone. V and J are TRBV14 and TRBJ2-5, with TRBD1 matching over 7 bases. CDR1 and CDR2 (germline): SGHDN, FVKESK. This CDR3 contains 14 residues. Germline trimming cut 4 bases from V and 4 bases from J; bases unmatched to any gene: 6. DNA for the CDR3: TGTGCCAGCAGCCCGGCGACAGGGACAGAGACCCAGTACTTC. It is translated as CASSPATGTETQYF. Combining the CDR3 with reference TRBV14 and TRBJ2-5 gives the whole variable domain EAGVTQFPSHSVIEKGQTVTLRCDPISGHDNLYWYRRVMGKEIKFLLHFVKESKQDESGMPNNRFLAERTGGTYSTLKVQPAELEDSGVYFCASSPATGTETQYFGPGTRLLVL.

The V and J genes are TRBV30 and TRBJ2-7; the D gene is possibly TRBD1 (5 bases). Germline V gene data show CDR1 as GTSNPN and CDR2 as SVGIG (reference sequence). The CDR3 sequence is 14 residues long. V shed 4 bases and J shed 2 bases, with 15 bases lying between them. CDR3 in DNA: TGTGCCTGGACCGACGAGACAGAAACCTACGAGCAGTACTTC. It specifies CAWTDETETYEQYF. The variable domain in full, completed from reference TRBV30 and TRBJ2-7, reads SQTIHQWPATLVQPVGSPLSLECTVEGTSNPNLYWYRQAAGRGLQLLFYSVGIGQISSEVPQNLSASRPQDRQFILSSKKLLLSDSGFYLCAWTDETETYEQYFGPGTRLTVT.